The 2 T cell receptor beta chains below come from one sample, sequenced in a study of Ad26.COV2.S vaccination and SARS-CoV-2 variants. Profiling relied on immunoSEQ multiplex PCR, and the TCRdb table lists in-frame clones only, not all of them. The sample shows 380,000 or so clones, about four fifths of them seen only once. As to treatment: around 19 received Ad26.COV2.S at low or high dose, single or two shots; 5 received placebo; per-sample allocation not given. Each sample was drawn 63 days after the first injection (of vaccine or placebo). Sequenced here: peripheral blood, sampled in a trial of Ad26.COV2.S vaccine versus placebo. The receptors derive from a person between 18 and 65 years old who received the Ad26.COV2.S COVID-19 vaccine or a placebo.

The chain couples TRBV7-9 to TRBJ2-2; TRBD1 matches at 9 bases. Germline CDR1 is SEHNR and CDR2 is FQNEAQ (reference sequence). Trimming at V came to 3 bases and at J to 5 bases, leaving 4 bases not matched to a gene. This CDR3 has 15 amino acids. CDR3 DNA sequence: TGTGCCAGCAGCTTTCCCGGGACAGGGACCGGGGAGCTGTTTTTT. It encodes CASSFPGTGTGELFF.

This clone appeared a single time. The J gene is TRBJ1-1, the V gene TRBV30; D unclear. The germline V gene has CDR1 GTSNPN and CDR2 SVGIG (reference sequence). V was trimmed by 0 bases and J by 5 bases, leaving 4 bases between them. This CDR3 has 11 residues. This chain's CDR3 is CAWSVGTEAFF. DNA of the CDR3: TGTGCCTGGAGTGTGGGGACTGAAGCTTTCTTT. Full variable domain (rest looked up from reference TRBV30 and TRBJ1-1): SQTIHQWPATLVQPVGSPLSLECTVEGTSNPNLYWYRQAAGRGLQLLFYSVGIGQISSEVPQNLSASRPQDRQFILSSKKLLLSDSGFYLCAWSVGTEAFFGQGTRLTVV.